This T cell receptor beta chain was captured by sequencing in a study of OX40 agonist ivuxolimab in advanced cancers. Study-level information: Patients took ivuxolimab, an agonistic anti-OX40 (CD134) antibody. Participants averaged approximately 60 years of age (range about 23 to 90) and were over 75% male. Prior anti-PD-1, anti-PD-L1 or anti-CTLA-4 therapy was allowed; over 30% had some. Partial responses occurred in Three dose-escalation patients, one with hepatocellular carcinoma and two with cutaneous melanoma.

This clone was seen only once. V was pared by 3 bases and J by 8 bases, with 7 bases between. This CDR3 region has 12 residues. Germline values: CDR1 MDHEN, CDR2 SYDVKM. Method: immunoSEQ multiplex PCR; TCRdb's copy keeps in-frame clones and lacks some. The data show roughly 120,000 clones, 85% to 95% seen once. The chain carries TRBV28 and TRBJ2-2; D remains ambiguous. This receptor was obtained from an adult with an advanced solid tumor such as melanoma, head and neck, liver or kidney cancer. The source material was CD4+ or CD8+ T cells sorted from blood, sampled in a trial of the OX40 agonist ivuxolimab. The CDR3 is CASSFGFGELFF. The CDR3 nucleotides are TGTGCCAGCAGTTTTGGATTTGGGGAGCTGTTTTTT.